These T cell receptor beta chains were read from a single sample in a study of cytomegalovirus exposure and HLA in healthy donors. Sequenced by immunoSEQ multiplex PCR; TCRdb stores in-frame clones only, minus some. The sample lists 200,000 to 250,000 clones; more than 75% were seen once. The sample taken for sequencing was PBMCs. These receptors all come from a woman between 40 and 55 years old in good health and CMV-seronegative. Both conserved end residues are part of each CDR3. Fields, in order: clone size, J gene, D gene, V gene, CDR3 protein, CDR3 DNA. D genes are given only for firm matches. Clone size appears in some rows only: once, few, many, or a class for an expanded clone.

abundance: .; j_gene: TRBJ2-3; d_gene: TRBD1; v_gene: TRBV29-1; CDR3aa: CSVEDLAGGSTDTQYF; CDR3nt: TGCAGCGTTGAGGACCTGGCAGGGGGTAGCACAGATACGCAGTATTTT
abundance: .; j_gene: TRBJ2-7; d_gene: .; v_gene: TRBV10-3; CDR3aa: CASNPSTEGYEQYF; CDR3nt: TGTGCCTCCAACCCGAGCACGGAGGGCTACGAGCAGTACTTC
abundance: .; j_gene: TRBJ1-1; d_gene: TRBD1; v_gene: TRBV7-2; CDR3aa: CASSMGQGYTEAFF; CDR3nt: TGTGCCAGCAGCATGGGACAGGGGTACACTGAAGCTTTCTTT
abundance: .; j_gene: TRBJ1-6; d_gene: .; v_gene: TRBV7-3; CDR3aa: CASSPGNRGSPLHF; CDR3nt: TGTGCCAGCAGCCCCGGGAACCGCGGTTCACCCCTCCACTTT
abundance: once; j_gene: TRBJ2-1; d_gene: TRBD2; v_gene: TRBV28; CDR3aa: CASSVLAGGRNEQFF; CDR3nt: TGTGCCAGCAGCGTACTAGCGGGAGGGAGGAATGAGCAGTTCTTC
abundance: .; j_gene: TRBJ1-1; d_gene: .; v_gene: TRBV11-3; CDR3aa: CASSLSGVGTEAFF; CDR3nt: TGTGCCAGCAGCTTGAGCGGGGTGGGCACTGAAGCTTTCTTT
abundance: .; j_gene: TRBJ1-1; d_gene: .; v_gene: TRBV25-1; CDR3aa: CASSEFLYTEAFF; CDR3nt: TGTGCCAGCAGTGAATTTCTATATACTGAAGCTTTCTTT
abundance: .; j_gene: TRBJ2-7; d_gene: TRBD2; v_gene: TRBV5-1; CDR3aa: CASSLKAGGLSEQYF; CDR3nt: TGCGCCAGCAGCTTGAAGGCGGGAGGATTGTCCGAGCAGTACTTC
abundance: once; j_gene: TRBJ2-5; d_gene: .; v_gene: TRBV6-5; CDR3aa: CASSTATLGTQYF; CDR3nt: TGTGCCAGCAGTACCGCGACTCTCGGGACCCAGTACTTC
abundance: .; j_gene: TRBJ2-2; d_gene: .; v_gene: TRBV9; CDR3aa: CASSTSRGGELFF; CDR3nt: TGTGCCAGCAGCACATCCCGAGGCGGGGAGCTGTTTTTT
abundance: .; j_gene: TRBJ2-3; d_gene: TRBD2; v_gene: TRBV5-8; CDR3aa: CASSLEYMAGDTDTQYF; CDR3nt: TGTGCCAGCAGCTTGGAGTACATGGCGGGAGACACAGATACGCAGTATTTT
abundance: .; j_gene: TRBJ1-1; d_gene: .; v_gene: TRBV7-2; CDR3aa: CASSRDRNTEAFF; CDR3nt: TGTGCCAGCAGCAGAGACAGGAACACTGAAGCTTTCTTT
abundance: few; j_gene: TRBJ2-1; d_gene: .; v_gene: TRBV28; CDR3aa: CASSGTINEQFF; CDR3nt: TGTGCCAGCAGTGGGACAATCAATGAGCAGTTCTTC
abundance: once; j_gene: TRBJ1-2; d_gene: .; v_gene: TRBV5-1; CDR3aa: CASSSTRGGYTF; CDR3nt: TGCGCCAGCAGCTCGACCAGGGGTGGCTACACCTTC
abundance: .; j_gene: TRBJ2-7; d_gene: .; v_gene: TRBV2; CDR3aa: CASKITGAPSSYEQYF; CDR3nt: TGTGCCAGCAAAATTACTGGAGCGCCGAGCTCCTACGAGCAGTACTTC
abundance: few; j_gene: TRBJ1-3; d_gene: .; v_gene: TRBV6-1; CDR3aa: CASSVENLGNTIYF; CDR3nt: TGTGCCAGCAGTGTGGAGAACCTTGGAAACACCATATATTTT
abundance: .; j_gene: TRBJ1-6; d_gene: .; v_gene: TRBV4-1; CDR3aa: CASRATGDSPLHF; CDR3nt: TGCGCCAGCAGGGCCACGGGGGATTCACCCCTCCACTTT
abundance: few; j_gene: TRBJ2-3; d_gene: TRBD2; v_gene: TRBV5-4; CDR3aa: CASSLSIAGISTDTQYF; CDR3nt: TGTGCCAGCAGCTTGTCAATAGCGGGGATCAGCACAGATACGCAGTATTTT